This TCR beta chain was sequenced during a study of blood T cell repertoires in COVID-19. Looking at the study overall: Italy, Spain and the United States were the sources of the convalescent and acute COVID-19 samples. PBMCs, B-cell-depleted T cells, or T cells provided the cDNA or gDNA that made up the material.

Under the authors' procedure: Nucleated cell counts were estimated from reference gene primer amplification. TCRdb's copy holds only in-frame clones and misses some; the assay was immunoSEQ multiplex PCR. For V, J and clone size, that table is used; D and trimming come from the DNA. Of 250,000 to 300,000 clones listed, 75% to 90% are singletons. V trimming: 2 bases; J trimming: 5 bases; junction bases outside the gene matches: 9. Germline V gene lookup returns CDR1 GTSNPN and CDR2 SVGIG (reference sequence). The CDR3 length is 15 residues. This TCR derives from a woman aged 25-40 years with active or convalescent COVID-19. The chain recombines TRBV30 with TRBJ2-5; TRBD2 matches at 9 bases. The sequenced material came from peripheral blood. The CDR3 coding sequence is TGTGCCTGGAGTAGGAATGCGGGGGGGCCGGAGACCCAGTACTTC. As protein: CAWSRNAGGPETQYF.